The 12 T cell receptor delta chains presented below share a single source sample, sequenced in a study of gamma-delta T cells after stem cell transplantation. TCRdb reanalysed the RT-PCR reads via CATT. This table has more than 1,100 delta-chain clones, 12% to 15% appearing once. The source material was gamma-delta T cells. The receptors were sampled from a human donor. It is not recorded whose cells these are; they may come from a transplant donor.

This chain uses TRDV1 with TRDJ1; 8 nucleotides match TRDD3. Looked up from germline, CDR1 is TSWWSYY and CDR2 is QGS. J lost 1 base, V lost 3 bases, and 22 bases had no gene match. This CDR3 has 21 amino acids. For the CDR3, the DNA is TGTGCTCTTGGGGACCTTCCACTCTCCCCTTTTCTGGGGGAGCGCACCGATAAACTCATCTTT. Its protein is CALGDLPLSPFLGERTDKLIF.

This clone appeared a few times. The protein that TCRdb holds for this DNA derives from a much larger clone and differs from the translated DNA at residue 4, which likely indicates a read error; the protein shown here is translated from the DNA. The chain has TRDV2 and TRDJ3; TRDD3 aligns across 7 bases. V lost 4 bases, J lost 0 bases, and 8 bases stayed unmatched. The CDR3 sequence is 18 residues long. Germline V lookup: CDR1 GEAIGNYY, CDR2 EKD. CDR3 sequence (DNA): TGTGCCTGTGAAATACTGGGGTTTACCTCCTGGGACACCCGACAGATGTTTTTC. It is translated as CACEILGFTSWDTRQMFF.

Notes on this clone: This sequence is one base from a far larger clone and is likely a read error. At the DNA level, this CDR3 is encoded by other sequences in the same sample as well. The rearrangement links TRDV2 to TRDJ1; TRDD3 is a possible D gene (5 bases). The CDR3 totals 15 residues. CDR1 is GEAIGNYY, CDR2 EKD, per germline. The CDR3 coding sequence is TGTGCCTGCGACATGATACTGGATGAAACCGATAAACTCATCTTT. This gives the protein CACDMILDETDKLIF.

This clone has a handful of counts. Only one base separates this from a far larger clonotype, so it likely reflects a read error. Other DNA sequences from this sample encode an identical CDR3 as well. The chain combines TRDV2 with TRDJ1, with a tentative D call TRDD3 (5 bases). CDR1 is GEAIGNYY and CDR2 is EKD in the germline V gene. The CDR3 sequence is 15 residues long. CDR3 sequence: CACDMILDETDKLIF. The CDR3 coding sequence is TGTGCCTGTGACATGATACTGGATGAAACCGATAAACTTATCTTT.

This clone qualifies as large. Other nucleotide sequences in the sample specify the same CDR3. V is TRDV2 and J is TRDJ1, with 9 bases that match TRDD3. CDR1 is GEAIGNYY, CDR2 EKD, per germline. The CDR3 sequence is 18 residues long. V shed 0 bases and J 0 bases; nucleotides not matched to a gene: 10. As DNA, the CDR3 is TGTGCCTGTGACACCGTTACTGGGGGACCTAGCGACACCGATAAACTCATCTTT. Translated, it gives CACDTVTGGPSDTDKLIF.

Turning to this clone: A far larger clone differs by one base, so this is likely a read error. V gene TRDV2 combines with J gene TRDJ1; 11 bases match TRDD3. Germline V gene sequence: CDR1 GEAIGNYY, CDR2 EKD. The CDR3 length is 16 residues. The CDR3 is CACDTLGDTITNKLIF. Written as DNA, the CDR3 is TGTGCCTGTGACACGCTGGGGGATACTATCACCAATAAACTCATCTTT.

This clone showed up just a few times. For this DNA, TCRdb reports the protein of a much larger clone, which diverges at residue 10, most likely from a read error; the protein presented here is translated directly from the DNA. The chain employs TRDV2 and TRDJ1, with 9 positions matching TRDD3. V lost 3 bases and J lost 7; bases outside the gene matches: 8. Germline CDR1 GEAIGNYY, CDR2 EKD. This CDR3 has 14 residues. The CDR3 spells CACDGLGDAVKLIF. The CDR3 DNA reads TGTGCCTGTGACGGGCTGGGGGATGCCGTTAAACTCATCTTT.

As for this clone: The protein that TCRdb holds for this DNA derives from a much larger clone and differs from the translated DNA at residue 8, which likely indicates a read error; the protein shown here is translated from the DNA. This sequence joins TRDV2 and TRDJ1; D perhaps matches TRDD3 (5 bases). The V gene lost 2 bases and the J gene lost 2 bases, with 14 bases spanning the gap. CDR1 and CDR2 (germline): GEAIGNYY, EKD. The CDR3 consists of 15 residues. The CDR3 DNA sequence: TGTGCCTGTGACATGATACTGAATGAAACCGATAAACTCATCTTT. This gives the protein CACDMILNETDKLIF.

Remarks on this clone: TCRdb assigns this DNA the protein of a much larger clone, which departs from its translation at residue 12; this likely reflects a read error, and the protein shown comes from translating the DNA. The chain employs TRDV2 and TRDJ1; perhaps TRDD3 as D (6 bases). V dropped 0 bases and J dropped 1 base, with 20 bases sitting between them. This CDR3 spans 18 amino acids. Germline loops: CDR1 GEAIGNYY, CDR2 EKD. The CDR3 region has the DNA TGTGCCTGTGACACCGTCCGGGATAAGAGGATGTCCACCGATAAACTCATCTTT. Translation gives CACDTVRDKRMSTDKLIF.

This clone occurred a few times. The rearrangement links TRDV2 to TRDJ1; 8 nucleotides match TRDD3. Germline trimming cut 0 bases from V and 2 bases from J; bases unmatched to any gene: 22. The CDR3 runs to 21 residues. Per germline, CDR1 GEAIGNYY and CDR2 EKD. CDR3 loop: CACDTVLRPGTGGPTTDKLIF. CDR3 nucleotide sequence: TGTGCCTGTGACACCGTTCTACGCCCTGGTACTGGGGGCCCCACTACCGATAAACTCATCTTT.

This chain uses TRDV2 with TRDJ1, with TRDD1 as a possible D gene (5 bases). V lost 9 bases, J lost 3 bases, and 10 bases lay in between. Germline V lookup: CDR1 GEAIGNYY, CDR2 EKD. CDR3 length: 11 amino acids. This chain's CDR3 is CATIGADKLIF. In DNA, the CDR3 is TGTGCCACAATAGGGGCCGATAAACTCATCTTT.

This clone is categorized as medium-sized. A far larger clone is a single base away, which makes a read error likely. This sample includes further DNA sequences coding for the same CDR3. CDR3 sequence reads: CACDTIGADKLIF. CDR3 nucleotide sequence: TGTGCCTGCGACACAATAGGGGCCGATAAACTCATCTTT. The V gene is TRDV2, the J gene TRDJ1; D is perhaps TRDD1 (5 bases). The germline gives CDR1 GEAIGNYY, CDR2 EKD. The CDR3 contains 13 residues.